This TCR beta chain was documented in a study of T cell responses to AZD1222 COVID-19 vaccine. Looked up from germline, CDR1 is SEHNR and CDR2 is FQNEAQ (reference sequence). The CDR3 has 14 amino acids. The V gene end was trimmed by 6 bases and the J gene end by 0 bases; junction bases not matched to a gene: 5. Broader study findings: Regions 160-218 and 743-854 held dominance among vaccine-associated CD4 TCRs, which spanned spike.

To note about this clone: Its antigen is not known.

Sequencing used immunoSEQ multiplex PCR; TCRdb keeps in-frame clones, though not all of them. The sample has about 120,000 clones; 92% are singletons. Sample: peripheral blood, taken on day 0 of AZD1222 vaccination. This chain joins TRBV7-9 and TRBJ2-7; 7 nucleotides align to TRBD1. The sequence was collected from an adult in good health. The CDR3 DNA follows: TGTGCCAGCAGACCTACAGGGGCCTCCTACGAGCAGTACTTC. It yields the protein CASRPTGASYEQYF.